The source of this TCR beta chain is a study of OX40 agonist ivuxolimab in advanced cancers. Study at large: An anti-OX40 (CD134) antibody with agonistic activity, ivuxolimab, was administered to patients.

Sequencing was performed with immunoSEQ multiplex PCR; in TCRdb, only in-frame clones are kept and a portion is missing. The sample consists of about 45,000 clones, around 92% of them appearing once. Germline CDR1 and CDR2: MNHEY and SMNVEV (reference sequence). The CDR3 extends over 13 amino acids. V shed 4 bases and J shed 6 bases, with 9 bases lying between them. This receptor was obtained from an adult with an advanced solid tumor such as melanoma, head and neck, liver or kidney cancer. This sample comprised CD4+ or CD8+ T cells sorted from blood, obtained in a trial of the OX40 agonist ivuxolimab. The V gene is TRBV27, the J gene TRBJ2-2; D ambiguous. The CDR3 DNA reads TGTGCCAGCAGTTCCCTGGTTGCCGGGGAGCTGTTTTTT. Its protein product is CASSSLVAGELFF.